The next 7 T cell receptor beta chains were all read from a single sample in a study of early T cells in non-severe SARS-CoV-2 infection. One entry per CDR3 protein results from TCRdb running MiXCR on the 5' RACE reads. The table has nearly 60,000 distinct CDR3 sequences, roughly an eighth seen once. Material: whole blood. Receptors originate from an adult who was a healthcare worker with PCR-confirmed SARS-CoV-2 infection or an uninfected control (not recorded which).

V is TRBV2 and J is TRBJ2-7; 11 bases agree with TRBD2. The V and J ends lost 6 bases and 2 bases, in that order; junction bases with no gene match: 6. Germline values: CDR1 SNHLY, CDR2 FYNNEI. The CDR3 runs 15 residues. Here the CDR3 reads CASSRPGLAAYEQYF. DNA of the CDR3: TGTGCCAGCAGCCGACCGGGACTAGCGGCCTACGAGCAGTACTTC.

The gene calls are TRBV7-2 and TRBJ2-3; TRBD2 agrees at 14 bases. The ends lost 6 bases at V and 1 base at J; junction bases unmatched: 6. The CDR3 totals 17 residues. Germline loops: CDR1 SGHTA, CDR2 FQGNSA. The CDR3 DNA reads as TGTGCCAGCAGTCGTCCGGGACTAGCGGGGGGCACAGATACGCAGTATTTT. Translation: CASSRPGLAGGTDTQYF.

This clonotype was seen ten or more times. The V call is TRBV12-3 or TRBV12-4, the J call TRBJ2-7; D gene uncertain. V shed 7 bases and J shed 0 bases, with 13 bases lying between them. CDR3 length: 14 residues. The CDR3 spells CASTIDGFSYEQYF. CDR3 DNA: TGTGCCAGCACCATTGACGGTTTCTCCTACGAGCAGTACTTC.

The chain joins TRBV29-1 to TRBJ1-2; D gene ambiguous. The CDR3 is 15 residues long. CDR1 is SQVTM and CDR2 is ANQGSEA in the germline V gene. The V end lost 0 bases, the J end lost 0 bases, and 11 bases lay between the germline ends. In nucleotides, the CDR3 is TGCAGCGTTGAAGATCTCGGTGATCCTAACTATGGCTACACCTTC. This gives the protein CSVEDLGDPNYGYTF.

At least ten counts were recorded for this clonotype. V usage is TRBV7-6 and J usage is TRBJ2-1; 7 positions agree with TRBD2. Germline lookup yields CDR1 SGHVS and CDR2 FNYEAQ. This CDR3 has 16 amino acids. After removal of 2 bases from V and 4 bases from J, the junction contained 8 bases not matched to a gene. The chain's CDR3 is CASSLMGGNHYNEQFF. Here the CDR3 DNA reads TGTGCCAGCAGCTTAATGGGGGGGAATCATTACAATGAGCAGTTCTTC.

The table lists this clonotype with many counts. The V and J genes are TRBV5-1 and TRBJ1-2, with 8 bases that match TRBD1. CDR1 is SGHRS and CDR2 is YFSETQ in the germline V gene. Trimming cost V 2 bases and J 8 bases; bases outside gene matches: 2. This CDR3 spans 12 amino acids. In nucleotides, the CDR3 is TGCGCCAGCAGCTTCGACAGGGGAGGCTACACCTTC. It specifies CASSFDRGGYTF.

This clonotype came up many times. The chain has TRBV2 and TRBJ2-7; D is undetermined. Germline loops: CDR1 SNHLY, CDR2 FYNNEI. The V gene lost 5 bases and the J gene lost 0 bases, with 11 bases spanning the gap. CDR3 size: 14 residues. Written as DNA, the CDR3 is TGTGCCAGCAGTAATGGCGGCCACTCCTACGAGCAGTACTTC. It is translated as CASSNGGHSYEQYF.